A single sample gave rise to the 31 T cell receptor beta chains below, sequenced in a study of regulatory T cells in long-lasting Graves disease (dated by TCRdb to 2020 to 2022). Taken with the paper, the label for time point translates to: persistent/refractory GD, antithyroid drugs over 5 years with positive TRAb. RNA was extracted from PBMCs in TRIzol for both TCR sequencing and RNA sequencing. The library was made by multiplex PCR. TCRdb records Illumina HiSeq 4000 as the sequencer. iRepertoire HTBI primers and Arm-PCR amplification of CDR3 regions were used to construct TCR beta libraries. TCRdb trimmed public reads at Q25 via fastp, called clones via MiXCR and kept in-frame beta chains. Each entry is one CDR3 protein sequence, shown with its most common DNA and genes. Within this sample are 500,000 to 800,000 distinct CDR3 sequences, with 25% to 35% of them counted one time only. The ten largest clones capture around 42% of the sample.

The sequences come from peripheral blood mononuclear cells (PBMCs), collected when the disease was refractory, from a patient treated with antithyroid drugs. These receptor sequences come from a female donor with Graves disease.

At least ten counts were recorded for this clonotype. The chain employs TRBV5-4 and TRBJ1-1; D is ambiguous. The CDR3 covers 13 residues. With 4 bases removed from V and 1 base from J, the gap between germline ends came to 8 bases. Germline lookup yields CDR1 SGHNT and CDR2 YYREEE (reference sequence). The CDR3 DNA reads as TGTGCCAGCAGCGTGAAACCGAACACTGAAGCTTTCTTT. Its translation is CASSVKPNTEAFF.

There are many counts of this clonotype. The chain couples TRBV11-2 to TRBJ1-1; D remains unclear. This CDR3 contains 12 residues. The germline V gene encodes CDR1 SGHAT and CDR2 FQNNGV. V was pared by 2 bases and J by 8 bases, with 9 bases between. Written as DNA, the CDR3 is TGTGCCAGCAGCTTAACCGAGGCGGAAGCTTTCTTT. Residues: CASSLTEAEAFF.

There are many counts of this clonotype. The germline gene is not matched at one end of the junction; a read error may be the cause. This rearrangement joins TRBV5-1 to TRBJ1-1; D may be TRBD1 (6 bases). CDR3 length equals 15 residues. The V gene's germline CDR1 is SGHRS and CDR2 YFSETQ. As DNA, the CDR3 is TGTGCCAGCAGCTTAGTGAGGGGGATGAACACTGAAGCTTTCTTT. Its translation is CASSLVRGMNTEAFF.

Of note for this clonotype: A read error is possible here, since a much larger clone lies one base away. J is TRBJ1-2 and V is TRBV28; D is possibly TRBD1 (5 bases). The CDR3 is 12 residues long. Germline lookup yields CDR1 MDHEN and CDR2 SYDVKM. Trimming shortened V by 3 bases and J by 10 bases, and 12 bases separated the two germline ends. The CDR3 loop is CASSLGGFNYTF. CDR3 nucleotides: TGTGCCAGCAGTTTGGGGGGATTCAACTACACCTTC.

The V call is TRBV7-2, the J call TRBJ2-7; D is unclear. V shed 2 bases and J shed 2 bases, with 10 bases lying between them. This CDR3 has 14 amino acids. Germline V CDR1 and CDR2: SGHTA, FQGNSA. CDR3 sequence: CASSLLPKPYEQYF. The CDR3 DNA reads TGTGCCAGCAGCTTATTACCGAAACCCTACGAGCAGTACTTC.

This clonotype was counted between two and nine times. The chain combines TRBV29-1 with TRBJ1-5; 8 bases line up with TRBD1. Germline trimming cut 6 bases from V and 2 bases from J; bases unmatched to any gene: 6. The germline V gene encodes CDR1 SQVTM and CDR2 ANQGSEA. The CDR3 sequence is 14 residues long. CDR3 in DNA: TGCAGCGTCCAGACAGGGGTTGGCAATCAGCCCCAGCATTTT. Translated, it gives CSVQTGVGNQPQHF.

The J gene is TRBJ1-1, the V gene TRBV28; D is unclear. In germline, CDR1 is MDHEN, CDR2 SYDVKM. V was trimmed by 1 base and J by 4 bases, leaving 7 bases between them. This CDR3 contains 13 residues. The CDR3 is CASSLSASTEAFF. The CDR3 region has the DNA TGTGCCAGCAGTTTATCGGCGTCCACTGAAGCTTTCTTT.

The chain couples TRBV5-5 to TRBJ1-1; the D is unclear. The V end was cut by 4 bases, the J end by 1 base, with 14 bases between. The CDR3 contains 15 residues. The germline V gene has CDR1 SGHKS and CDR2 YYEKEE (reference sequence). The CDR3 coding sequence is TGTGCCAGCAGCCCCGAGGTAGCCAAGAACACTGAAGCTTTCTTT. Translation gives CASSPEVAKNTEAFF.

This clonotype was counted only a few times. The V and J genes are TRBV6-1 and TRBJ2-7; D is unclear. CDR1 is MNHNS and CDR2 is SASEGT in the germline V gene. Trimming removed 2 bases from V and 3 bases from J, with 14 bases in between. CDR3 length equals 15 residues. The CDR3 protein is CASSERPQLNYEQYF. The CDR3 DNA is TGTGCCAGCAGTGAAAGGCCTCAATTGAACTACGAGCAGTACTTC.

This clonotype was seen only once. The CDR3 region has the DNA TGTGCCAGCAGCTTATCCTTCGGGTATAATTCACCCCTCCACTTT. Its protein product is CASSLSFGYNSPLHF. The chain joins TRBV7-2 to TRBJ1-6; D is undetermined. The CDR3 is 15 residues long. V shed 2 bases and J shed 4 bases, with 9 bases lying between them. Germline CDR1 is SGHTA and CDR2 is FQGNSA.

This clonotype has more than one count but fewer than ten. V gene TRBV28 combines with J gene TRBJ1-4, with a tentative D call TRBD1 (6 bases). This CDR3 spans 15 amino acids. V lost 7 bases, J lost 6 bases, and 18 bases lay in between. CDR1 MDHEN and CDR2 SYDVKM come from the germline V gene. The CDR3 bases are TGTGCCAGCACCCTAGGGGGATTGGCATATGAAAAACTGTTTTTT. As protein: CASTLGGLAYEKLFF. The full variable domain, its missing parts supplied by reference TRBV28 and TRBJ1-4, is DVKVTQSSRYLVKRTGEKVFLECVQDMDHENMFWYRQDPGLGLRLIYFSYDVKMKEKGDIPEGYSVSREKKERFSLILESASTNQTSMYLCASTLGGLAYEKLFFGSGTQLSVL.

This chain joins TRBV3-1 and TRBJ2-5; either TRBD1 or TRBD2 may fit D (6 bases each). This CDR3 contains 16 residues. Germline lookup yields CDR1 LGHDT and CDR2 YNNKEL (reference sequence). Trimming cost V 1 base and J 4 bases, with 16 bases left between them. The CDR3 reads CASSQGVGGLVETQYF. DNA of the CDR3: TGTGCCAGCAGCCAAGGAGTGGGGGGCCTTGTAGAGACCCAGTACTTC.

This clonotype showed up just a few times. This chain joins TRBV7-2 and TRBJ1-3; D gene ambiguous. V was clipped by 2 bases and J by 4 bases, with 15 bases between them. The CDR3 loop spans 16 amino acids. Per germline, CDR1 SGHTA and CDR2 FQGNSA. CDR3 in amino acids: CASSLFAPGLGNTIYF. The CDR3 region has the DNA TGTGCCAGCAGCTTATTCGCGCCCGGGTTGGGAAACACCATATATTTT.

The V and J genes are TRBV29-1 and TRBJ1-2, with D possibly TRBD1 on 6 matching bases. This CDR3 region has 12 residues. The germline CDR1 and CDR2 sequences are SQVTM and ANQGSEA. Deletions cut 7 bases from V and 8 bases from J, with 17 bases between. The CDR3 here is CSAESGVRGYTF. The DNA for the CDR3 is TGCAGCGCTGAGTCAGGGGTACGCGGCTACACCTTC.

This sequence joins TRBV24-1 and TRBJ2-1; D is undetermined. The CDR3 consists of 18 residues. Germline CDR1 KGHDR, CDR2 SFDVKD. Trimming pared 4 bases from V and 3 bases from J, leaving 21 bases between. CDR3: CATSDPRPDQGLYNEQFF. CDR3 in DNA: TGTGCCACCAGTGACCCTAGACCAGACCAAGGGCTCTACAATGAGCAGTTCTTC.

In the case of this clonotype: The CDR3 does not close with the conserved phenylalanine or tryptophan, likely indicating a read error. The CDR3 DNA reads as TGTGCCAGTGGGGCACAGAACACTGAAGCTTTCCTT. Residues: CASGAQNTEAFL. The rearrangement joins TRBV19 to TRBJ1-1; D might be TRBD1 (5 bases). CDR1 LNHDA and CDR2 SQIVND come from the germline V gene (reference sequence). The CDR3 is made up of 12 amino acids. The germline V and J ends were trimmed by 8 bases and 1 base, with 8 bases remaining between them.

This clonotype was counted at least ten times. The chain uses TRBV12-3 or TRBV12-4 and TRBJ1-1, with a weak D call TRBD1 (5 bases). V was clipped by 1 base and J by 7 bases, with 7 bases between them. This CDR3 has 12 amino acids. CDR3 sequence reads: CASSLDQGEAFF. The CDR3 DNA sequence: TGTGCCAGCAGTTTAGATCAGGGTGAAGCTTTCTTT.

This clonotype was observed a handful of times. The rearrangement joins TRBV29-1 to TRBJ1-2; the D gene is possibly TRBD1 (5 bases). The V end was cut by 2 bases, the J end by 4 bases, with 11 bases between. Germline V gives CDR1 SQVTM, CDR2 ANQGSEA. This CDR3 comprises 13 residues. CDR3 sequence reads: CSVEPRAGYGYTF. CDR3 sequence (DNA): TGCAGCGTTGAACCCAGGGCGGGCTATGGCTACACCTTC.

The V call is TRBV28, the J call TRBJ1-5; the D is unclear. V shed 6 bases and J shed 9 bases, with 9 bases lying between them. The length of the CDR3 is 11 residues. Germline assignment: CDR1 MDHEN and CDR2 SYDVKM. The CDR3 bases are TGTGCCAGCAGACTCAACGGGCCCCAGCATTTT. It codes for CASRLNGPQHF. The variable domain in full, completed from reference TRBV28 and TRBJ1-5, reads DVKVTQSSRYLVKRTGEKVFLECVQDMDHENMFWYRQDPGLGLRLIYFSYDVKMKEKGDIPEGYSVSREKKERFSLILESASTNQTSMYLCASRLNGPQHFGDGTRLSIL.

The chain carries TRBV7-9 and TRBJ2-2; D is uncertain. The CDR3 length is 15 residues. Trimming cost V 2 bases and J 0 bases, with 7 bases left between them. In germline, CDR1 is SEHNR, CDR2 FQNEAQ (reference sequence). DNA of the CDR3: TGTGCCAGCAGCTTAACGAATACGAACACCGGGGAGCTGTTTTTT. It is translated as CASSLTNTNTGELFF.

This chain links TRBV9 with TRBJ1-2; 7 bases are a match to TRBD1. The germline V gene encodes CDR1 SGDLS and CDR2 YYNGEE. This CDR3 has 15 amino acids. After removal of 0 bases from V and 2 bases from J, the junction contained 4 bases not matched to a gene. DNA of the CDR3: TGTGCCAGCAGCGTAGGTTGGGACAGCAACTATGGCTACACCTTC. It is translated as CASSVGWDSNYGYTF.

This clonotype was observed a few times. Here the CDR3 reads CSARDFFSVYEQYF. The CDR3 DNA reads as TGCAGTGCTAGAGATTTTTTTAGCGTCTACGAGCAGTACTTC. The chain has TRBV20-1 and TRBJ2-7, with D possibly TRBD2 on 5 matching bases. Germline loops: CDR1 DFQATT, CDR2 SNEGSKA (reference sequence). There are 14 residues in the CDR3. V was trimmed by 0 bases and J by 3 bases, leaving 12 bases between them.

This clonotype was seen repeatedly, ten times or more. The chain is built from TRBV28 and TRBJ2-5; a weak D match, TRBD2 (5 bases). V was clipped by 6 bases and J by 5 bases, with 19 bases between them. CDR1 is MDHEN, CDR2 SYDVKM, per germline. The CDR3 length is 15 residues. CDR3 bases: TGTGCCAGCAGACCCCCCCCCGGGAATGGGGAGACCCAGTACTTC. As protein: CASRPPPGNGETQYF.

This clonotype has more than one count but fewer than ten. The V call is TRBV19, the J call TRBJ1-5; D is unresolved. Trimming took 6 bases from V and 1 from J, leaving 10 bases between them. CDR3 length: 14 amino acids. The germline gives CDR1 LNHDA, CDR2 SQIVND (reference sequence). The CDR3 loop reads CASSPKPSNQPQHF. CDR3 nucleotides: TGTGCCAGTAGCCCTAAGCCGAGCAATCAGCCCCAGCATTTT. The whole variable domain, remainder taken from reference TRBV19 and TRBJ1-5, is DGGITQSPKYLFRKEGQNVTLSCEQNLNHDAMYWYRQDPGQGLRLIYYSQIVNDFQKGDIAEGYSVSREKKESFPLTVTSAQKNPTAFYLCASSPKPSNQPQHFGDGTRLSIL.

The chain employs TRBV29-1 and TRBJ2-5, with TRBD2 matching 8 bases. The CDR3 consists of 17 residues. Unmatched junction bases numbered 14, after V lost 4 bases and J lost 1 base. Germline loops: CDR1 SQVTM, CDR2 ANQGSEA. In DNA, the CDR3 is TGCAGCGTTGGCCTTGGGCTAGCGGGCCCGCTCCAAGAGACCCAGTACTTC. Residues: CSVGLGLAGPLQETQYF. Full variable domain (outside the CDR3, taken from reference TRBV29-1 and TRBJ2-5): SAVISQKPSRDICQRGTSLTIQCQVDSQVTMMFWYRQQPGQSLTLIATANQGSEATYESGFVIDKFPISRPNLTFSTLTVSNMSPEDSSIYLCSVGLGLAGPLQETQYFGPGTRLLVL.

This clonotype has at least ten counts. This CDR3 reads CASSFPRGSHGYTF. In DNA, the CDR3 is TGTGCCAGCAGTTTCCCGAGGGGGAGTCATGGCTACACCTTC. The rearrangement joins TRBV28 to TRBJ1-2; a possible D gene is TRBD1 (6 bases). There are 14 residues in the CDR3. Germline-derived CDR1 and CDR2 are MDHEN and SYDVKM. The V gene lost 3 bases and the J gene lost 6 bases, with 14 bases spanning the gap.

The V gene is TRBV3-1, the J gene TRBJ2-2; 7 bases agree with TRBD2. This CDR3 contains 18 residues. The junction had 15 bases not matched to a gene; V was cut back by 4 bases and J by 4 bases. Germline values: CDR1 LGHDT, CDR2 YNNKEL (reference sequence). CDR3 bases: TGTGCCAGCAGCCCACCCGTTGGACTAGGCCCTTCCACCGGGGAGCTGTTTTTT. As protein: CASSPPVGLGPSTGELFF.

J is TRBJ2-7 and V is TRBV5-1, with D possibly being TRBD1 (6 bases). V dropped 0 bases and J dropped 2 bases, with 9 bases sitting between them. Germline V lookup: CDR1 SGHRS, CDR2 YFSETQ. The CDR3 runs 14 residues. CDR3 coding DNA: TGCGCCAGCAGCTTGGGACAGGACCCCTACGAGCAGTACTTC. Translating it yields CASSLGQDPYEQYF. The whole variable domain, remainder taken from reference TRBV5-1 and TRBJ2-7, is KAGVTQTPRYLIKTRGQQVTLSCSPISGHRSVSWYQQTPGQGLQFLFEYFSETQRNKGNFPGRFSGRQFSNSRSEMNVSTLELGDSALYLCASSLGQDPYEQYFGPGTRLTVT.

This clonotype has just a few counts. The gene calls are TRBV12-3 or TRBV12-4 and TRBJ2-2; 7 bases map to TRBD2. The junction had 16 bases not matched to a gene; V was cut back by 3 bases and J by 6 bases. CDR3 length equals 18 residues. In DNA form, the CDR3 reads TGTGCCAGCAGTTTTTTAACGGCTAGCGGAGCCGCCCCCGGGGAGCTGTTTTTT. This translates into CASSFLTASGAAPGELFF.

In the case of this clonotype: At one end the junction does not follow the germline gene, possibly because of a read error. This chain joins TRBV7-9 and TRBJ2-2; D gene uncertain. The germline gives CDR1 SEHNR, CDR2 FQNEAQ (reference sequence). This CDR3 is built from 12 residues. This chain's CDR3 is CARSSITGELFF. The CDR3 bases are TGTGCCCGCAGCTCTATCACCGGGGAGCTGTTTTTT.

Only a few counts were recorded for this clonotype. J is TRBJ2-6 and V is TRBV11-3; TRBD1 is a possible D gene (6 bases). The CDR3 loop spans 18 amino acids. CDR1 is SGHNT, CDR2 YENEEA, per germline. The V end lost 3 bases, the J end lost 0 bases, and 15 bases lay between the germline ends. CDR3 coding DNA: TGTGCCAGCAGCTTTCTCAGGGGACGAAACTCTGGGGCCAACGTCCTGACTTTC. Its translation: CASSFLRGRNSGANVLTF.